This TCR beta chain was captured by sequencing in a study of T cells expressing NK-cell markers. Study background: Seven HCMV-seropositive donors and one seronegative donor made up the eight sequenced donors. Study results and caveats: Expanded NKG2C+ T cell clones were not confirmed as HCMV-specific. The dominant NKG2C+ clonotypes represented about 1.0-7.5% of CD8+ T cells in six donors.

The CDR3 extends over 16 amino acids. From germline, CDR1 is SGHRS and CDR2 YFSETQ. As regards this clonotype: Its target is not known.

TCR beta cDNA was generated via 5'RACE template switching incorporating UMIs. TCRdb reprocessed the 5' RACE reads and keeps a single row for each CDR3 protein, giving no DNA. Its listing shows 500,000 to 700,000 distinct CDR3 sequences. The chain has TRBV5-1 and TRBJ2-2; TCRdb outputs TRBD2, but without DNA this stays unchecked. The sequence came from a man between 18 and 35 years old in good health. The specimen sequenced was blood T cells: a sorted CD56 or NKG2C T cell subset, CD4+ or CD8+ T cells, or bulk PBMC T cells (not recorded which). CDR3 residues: CASRAALAANTGELFF.